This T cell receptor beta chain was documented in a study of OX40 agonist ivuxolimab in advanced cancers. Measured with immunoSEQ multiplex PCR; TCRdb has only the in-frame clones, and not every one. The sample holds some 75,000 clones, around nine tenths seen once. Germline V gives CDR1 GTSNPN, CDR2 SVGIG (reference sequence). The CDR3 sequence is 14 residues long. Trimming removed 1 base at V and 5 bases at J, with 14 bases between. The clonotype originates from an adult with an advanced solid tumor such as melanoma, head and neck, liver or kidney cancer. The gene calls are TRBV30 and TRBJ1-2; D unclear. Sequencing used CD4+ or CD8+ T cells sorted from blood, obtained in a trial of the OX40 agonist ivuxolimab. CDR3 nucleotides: TGTGCCTGGAGTGGGGCAACAACGAATTATGGCTACACCTTC. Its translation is CAWSGATTNYGYTF.